These T cell receptor beta chains were read from a single sample in a study of spatial heterogeneity in lung cancer. TCRdb passed the 5' RACE reads through MiXCR, listing each CDR3 protein once. The data contain some 80,000 distinct CDR3 sequences, 7.5% to 9.5% of them singletons. The starting material was PBMCs, obtained at surgery. Every receptor here comes from a male donor with early-stage non-small cell lung cancer. Both conserved end residues are part of each CDR3. D genes are given only for firm matches. Only part of the rows carry a size: once, few, many, or a class if the clone is expanded.

cdr3_nt cdr3_aa d_call v_call clone_size j_call
TGTGCCAGCAGCTTCCGGACAGGCGGGGACATTCAGTACTTC CASSFRTGGDIQYF . TRBV7-8 . TRBJ2-4
TGTGCCACCAAAGGCCCCGCGAACACCGGGGAGCTGTTTTTT CATKGPANTGELFF . TRBV10-3 few TRBJ2-2
TGTGCCAGCAGCCAAGTTGCGGGGTCAACCAATGAGCAGTTCTTC CASSQVAGSTNEQFF . TRBV3-1 few TRBJ2-1
TGTGCCAGCAGTTTAATCAGTCCAGATTCACCCCTCCACTTT CASSLISPDSPLHF . TRBV12-3/TRBV12-4 many TRBJ1-6
TGCGCCAGCAGCACCAACCGGGACAGGGGCGACGGGAAGCAGTACTTC CASSTNRDRGDGKQYF TRBD1 TRBV5-1 many TRBJ2-7
TGCGCCAGCAGCTTCGGCCTTCTCTCCTACAATGAGCAGTTCTTC CASSFGLLSYNEQFF . TRBV5-1 many TRBJ2-1
TGCGCCAGCAGCCAAGGAGCGGGAGTTTGGAATGAGCAGTTCTTC CASSQGAGVWNEQFF TRBD2 TRBV4-1 many TRBJ2-1
TGCGCCAGCAGGGTCCAGGCCTCCTCAGATACGCAGTATTTT CASRVQASSDTQYF . TRBV5-1 many TRBJ2-3
TGCAGTGCTAGAGATCCCTACACAGATACGCAGTATTTT CSARDPYTDTQYF . TRBV20-1 . TRBJ2-3
TGCAGCCCGCGCCGACAGGGGCCGACTAACTATGGCTACACCTTC CSPRRQGPTNYGYTF TRBD1 TRBV20-1 few TRBJ1-2
TGCAGTGCTGACATCTACAATGAGCAGTTCTTC CSADIYNEQFF . TRBV20-1 few TRBJ2-1
TGTGCCAGCAGCCCCACTAGCGGGGACTACAATGAGCAGTTCTTC CASSPTSGDYNEQFF TRBD2 TRBV12-3/TRBV12-4 few TRBJ2-1
TGCAGCGTCGACGGGCTCATAGGTTTCCCTGAAGCTTTCTTT CSVDGLIGFPEAFF . TRBV29-1 many TRBJ1-1
TGCAGTGCGCCGGGGGATGACTATGGCTACACCTTC CSAPGDDYGYTF . TRBV20-1 many TRBJ1-2
TGTGCCAGCAGCTTAGAAGGAAAAGAGACCCAGTACTTC CASSLEGKETQYF . TRBV5-5 few TRBJ2-5
TGTGCCATCAGTGAGGGGGTCGGGGTAGGCACTGAAGCTTTCTTT CAISEGVGVGTEAFF . TRBV10-3 many TRBJ1-1
TGTGCCACCAGTGCCTCCGGGAGCGGGAACACTGAAGCTTTCTTT CATSASGSGNTEAFF . TRBV24-1 . TRBJ1-1
TGTGCCAGCGGATCGGGGATCGGGGGTTACGAGCAGTACTTC CASGSGIGGYEQYF . TRBV19 . TRBJ2-7
TGCGCCAGCAGCCAAGTGGTCAGCTACGAGCAGTACTTC CASSQVVSYEQYF . TRBV4-3 many TRBJ2-7
TGTGCCAGTAGTACCGGACTAGCGGACCAAGAGACCCAGTACTTC CASSTGLADQETQYF TRBD2 TRBV19 many TRBJ2-5
TGTGCCAGCAGCCGACAGGGGTTGGCCGATCAGCCCCAGCATTTT CASSRQGLADQPQHF TRBD1 TRBV6-5 many TRBJ1-5
TGTGCCAGCAGTTTCACCTCGGTTGTTGGGGAGCTGTTTTTT CASSFTSVVGELFF . TRBV12-3/TRBV12-4 few TRBJ2-2
TGTGCCAGCAGTTCTCAAACAGGGGGTCTCTCACCCCTCCACTTT CASSSQTGGLSPLHF TRBD1 TRBV6-6 many TRBJ1-6
TGTGCCAGCAGCTTAGCAGCGGGACTCGGCAATGAGCAGTTCTTC CASSLAAGLGNEQFF TRBD2 TRBV7-2 . TRBJ2-1
TGCGCCAGCAGCCGAGATCCAGATACGCAGTATTTT CASSRDPDTQYF . TRBV5-1 . TRBJ2-3
TGTGCCAGCAGTTCCCCAAAGGGGACAGTCAAAAACATTCAGTACTTC CASSSPKGTVKNIQYF TRBD1 TRBV12-3/TRBV12-4 many TRBJ2-4
TGCGCCAGCAGACCCCCCGGGACTAGCAGCGACGAGCAGTACTTC CASRPPGTSSDEQYF TRBD2 TRBV5-1 . TRBJ2-7
TGTGCCAGCAGTACCCCCCGGGGAAATGAGCAGTTCTTC CASSTPRGNEQFF . TRBV2 many TRBJ2-1
TGTGCCAGTAGTCCTGGACAGGGTCCGAATACGCAGTATTTT CASSPGQGPNTQYF TRBD1 TRBV19 few TRBJ2-3
TGTGCCAGCAGCTTAGGAAGCTCACCCCTCCACTTT CASSLGSSPLHF . TRBV7-9 many TRBJ1-6
TGTGCCAGTAGTATTCCAGGGGGCGCCAACTATGGCTACACCTTC CASSIPGGANYGYTF TRBD1 TRBV19 . TRBJ1-2
TGTGCCAGCAGTTTAGGAACAGGGGGCCCCTACGAGCAGTACTTC CASSLGTGGPYEQYF TRBD1 TRBV12-3/TRBV12-4 few TRBJ2-7
TGTGCCAGCAGTTTCTACAATGAGCAGTTCTTC CASSFYNEQFF . TRBV6-2/TRBV6-3 many TRBJ2-1
TGCGCCAGCAGCACAGGGGTGTACACTGAAGCTTTCTTT CASSTGVYTEAFF TRBD1 TRBV5-1 . TRBJ1-1
TGTGCCAGCAGATTAAATGGAGGGTCTGGCTACACCTTC CASRLNGGSGYTF . TRBV12-3/TRBV12-4 many TRBJ1-2
TGCGGTGCTTTAGGACACCACAATGAAAAACTGTTTTTT CGALGHHNEKLFF . TRBV20-1 . TRBJ1-4
TGTGCCAGTACGCCAGCAGCTAGCACAGATACGCAGTATTTT CASTPAASTDTQYF . TRBV19 . TRBJ2-3
TGTGCCAGCAGTCCTTCTAGCGGGGACTACTCCTACGAGCAGTACTTC CASSPSSGDYSYEQYF TRBD2 TRBV27 many TRBJ2-7
TGTGCCAGCAGCCGGAATACCGACACAGGGGTCTATGGCTACACCTTC CASSRNTDTGVYGYTF TRBD1 TRBV5-8 . TRBJ1-2
TGTGCCAGTAGTATTTGGACAGGCAGGGGGGAGACCCAGTACTTC CASSIWTGRGETQYF TRBD1 TRBV19 . TRBJ2-5
TGTGCCAGCAGCTTAGCGGGGCTCCCCTCTGGAAACACCATATATTTT CASSLAGLPSGNTIYF . TRBV7-2 . TRBJ1-3
TGTGCCAGCAGCTTAGGCGGGGTTTGGTACAATGAGCAGTTCTTC CASSLGGVWYNEQFF . TRBV7-6 . TRBJ2-1
TGTGCCAGCAGCTTCCGGACTAGCGGGAGTGATGAGCAGTTCTTC CASSFRTSGSDEQFF TRBD2 TRBV5-4 . TRBJ2-1
TGTGCCAGCAGTGCACAGGGCGATGGCTACACCTTC CASSAQGDGYTF . TRBV6-1 . TRBJ1-2
TGCAGTGCTAGTTTGGGGGGTCCCTACAATGAGCAGTTCTTC CSASLGGPYNEQFF . TRBV20-1 many TRBJ2-1
TGTGCCAGCAGCCCCCAGGAGGGGCGGCCCCAGCATTTT CASSPQEGRPQHF . TRBV5-6 . TRBJ1-5
TGCGCCAGCAGCTTGGTACTTGACGGGGCCCGCTCCTACGAGCAGTACTTC CASSLVLDGARSYEQYF . TRBV5-1 many TRBJ2-7
TGTGCCAGCAGTTACGTAGGACTAGCGGGAGGTGGCAATGAGCAGTTCTTC CASSYVGLAGGGNEQFF TRBD2 TRBV6-5 few TRBJ2-1
TGTGCCACCTCACTTAGCGGGGAAGAGACCCAGTACTTC CATSLSGEETQYF TRBD2 TRBV7-9 . TRBJ2-5
TGCGCCAGCAGCCAAGCCCTCGGGGCTAGCGGGAATAAGGGAGAGACCCAGTACTTC CASSQALGASGNKGETQYF TRBD2 TRBV4-3 many TRBJ2-5
TGTGCCAGCAGTTACTCGACGGTATCGGACGAGCAGTACTTC CASSYSTVSDEQYF . TRBV6-6 many TRBJ2-7
TGTGCCAGCAGCTCCTGGGGAGAGGATGGCTACACCTTC CASSSWGEDGYTF . TRBV7-9 many TRBJ1-2
TGTGCCAGCAGTCAATCGGCACTGGGCCAGCCCCAGCATTTT CASSQSALGQPQHF . TRBV6-6 few TRBJ1-5
TGCGCCAGCAGCCAACCGACAGGCCTCCTTGGGAACACTGAAGCTTTCTTT CASSQPTGLLGNTEAFF . TRBV4-1 many TRBJ1-1
TGCAGTGCCGCCCTTAGCGGGAGTACAGATACGCAGTATTTT CSAALSGSTDTQYF TRBD2 TRBV20-1 many TRBJ2-3
TGTGCCAGCAGACACACCGGGACAGGGGGTCAGCCCCAGCATTTT CASRHTGTGGQPQHF TRBD1 TRBV6-2/TRBV6-3 many TRBJ1-5
TGCAGTGCTAGAGAAGGGGCGGCTGAAGCTTTCTTT CSAREGAAEAFF . TRBV20-1 few TRBJ1-1
TGTGCCACCAGCAGGGACGTAGGAGTCAACACCATATATTTT CATSRDVGVNTIYF . TRBV15 many TRBJ1-3